The next 31 T cell receptor beta chains were all read from a single sample in a study of CD8 T cells in ankylosing spondylitis. General observations from the study: One TCR beta motif, made up of several highly homologous variants, appeared characteristic of ankylosing spondylitis blood.

TCRdb recomputed calls from the 5' RACE reads with MiXCR, one row per CDR3 protein. The data hold some 220,000 distinct CDR3 sequences, with 6% to 8% observed a single time. These TCRs are of unknown antigen specificity. Sequenced material: blood, either unsorted or a sorted T cell fraction (not recorded which). Every receptor here comes from a male donor with ankylosing spondylitis.

This clonotype was seen repeatedly, ten times or more. The genes are TRBV12-3 or TRBV12-4 and TRBJ1-1; D is perhaps TRBD1 (5 bases). The CDR3 has 12 amino acids. Deletions cut 8 bases from V and 4 bases from J, with 11 bases between. CDR3 sequence: CASGEGSTEAFF. Written as DNA, the CDR3 is TGTGCCAGCGGTGAGGGGAGCACTGAAGCTTTCTTT.

This clonotype has ten or more counts. The chain joins TRBV29-1 to TRBJ2-7; D not certain. The CDR3 sequence is 13 residues long. CDR1 is SQVTM, CDR2 ANQGSEA, per germline. The ends were cut back, 4 bases at V and 2 bases at J, with 12 bases in the middle. CDR3 amino acids: CSVVHSQTYEQYF. In nucleotides, the CDR3 is TGCAGCGTTGTTCACAGCCAGACCTACGAGCAGTACTTC.

The sample holds many counts of this clonotype. The chain employs TRBV28 and TRBJ2-4; D uncertain. Germline V gene data show CDR1 as MDHEN and CDR2 as SYDVKM. The CDR3 totals 16 residues. V dropped 3 bases and J dropped 0 bases, with 12 bases sitting between them. CDR3 sequence (DNA): TGTGCCAGCAGTTTGAACAGCCTTCAAGCCAAAAACATTCAGTACTTC. It translates to CASSLNSLQAKNIQYF.

This clonotype was picked up many times. V and J are TRBV12-3 or TRBV12-4 and TRBJ1-5, with D maybe TRBD1 (6 bases). V shed 0 bases and J shed 2 bases, with 11 bases lying between them. This CDR3 is 16 amino acids long. Written as DNA, the CDR3 is TGTGCCAGCAGTTTAGCGGGAGGGGGTGGCAATCAGCCCCAGCATTTT. This gives the protein CASSLAGGGGNQPQHF.

This clonotype was counted at least ten times. The chain joins TRBV7-9 to TRBJ2-5; either TRBD1 or TRBD2 may supply D (5 bases each). The CDR3 runs 16 residues. Germline V CDR1 and CDR2: SEHNR, FQNEAQ (reference sequence). Trimming removed 4 bases from V and 2 bases from J, with 17 bases in between. CDR3 sequence reads: CASSSHRDPRQETQYF. The CDR3 nucleotides are TGTGCCAGCAGCTCCCACCGGGACCCTAGACAAGAGACCCAGTACTTC.

This clonotype came up a few times. The genes are TRBV7-9 and TRBJ2-7; D uncertain. From germline, CDR1 is SEHNR and CDR2 FQNEAQ (reference sequence). V lost 2 bases and J lost 2, with 7 bases in between. The CDR3 has 13 residues. CDR3 sequence reads: CASSLNGPYEQYF. CDR3 in DNA: TGTGCCAGCAGCTTAAACGGCCCCTACGAGCAGTACTTC.

The V gene is TRBV4-3, the J gene TRBJ1-6; 7 bases are shared with TRBD1. Looked up from germline, CDR1 is LGHNA and CDR2 is YSLEER. After removal of 6 bases from V and 9 bases from J, the junction contained 5 bases not matched to a gene. CDR3 length equals 13 residues. The DNA for the CDR3 is TGCGCCAGCAGACTCGACAGGGTTTCACCCCTCCACTTT. Translated: CASRLDRVSPLHF.

V and J are TRBV5-4 and TRBJ2-1; 14 bases fit TRBD2. The germline V gene has CDR1 SGHNT and CDR2 YYREEE (reference sequence). The CDR3 has 15 residues. The V segment lost 2 bases and the J segment 6 bases; nucleotides outside the gene matches: 1. Here the CDR3 reads CASSFGLAGGNEQFF. The DNA for the CDR3 is TGTGCCAGCAGCTTCGGACTAGCGGGAGGCAATGAGCAGTTCTTC.

This clonotype was counted many times. The chain recombines TRBV27 with TRBJ2-7, with TRBD2 matching 7 bases. The CDR3 length is 17 residues. Germline values: CDR1 MNHEY, CDR2 SMNVEV (reference sequence). The V segment lost 2 bases and the J segment 1 base; nucleotides outside the gene matches: 11. The DNA of the CDR3 is TGTGCCAGCAGTTTAGAAGGGCGGGGGAAAGATTCCTACGAGCAGTACTTC. Protein: CASSLEGRGKDSYEQYF.

This clonotype was recorded many times. The chain carries TRBV4-1 and TRBJ1-2; a possible D gene is TRBD1 (6 bases). The germline CDR1 and CDR2 sequences are MGHRA and YSYEKL. Trimming shortened V by 0 bases and J by 2 bases, and 16 bases separated the two germline ends. The CDR3 is 17 amino acids. The CDR3 here is CASSQETWDTRNYGYTF. Here the CDR3 DNA reads TGCGCCAGCAGCCAAGAGACTTGGGACACTAGAAACTATGGCTACACCTTC.

In this sample, this clonotype turned up many times. The V and J genes are TRBV20-1 and TRBJ2-1, with 11 bases aligning to TRBD1. Germline values: CDR1 DFQATT, CDR2 SNEGSKA (reference sequence). CDR3 length: 14 residues. V shed 5 bases and J 6 bases; nucleotides not matched to a gene: 6. Here the CDR3 reads CSAGLGTGGNEQFF. CDR3 DNA: TGCAGTGCTGGTTTAGGGACAGGGGGCAATGAGCAGTTCTTC.

This clonotype was picked up many times. The chain links TRBV12-3 or TRBV12-4 to TRBJ2-5; a weak D match, TRBD2 (6 bases). Trimming cost V 6 bases and J 2 bases, with 19 bases left between them. This CDR3 is 16 amino acids long. CDR3 DNA sequence: TGTGCCAGCAGCCGAACATTGCCGGGAGTACAAGAGACCCAGTACTTC. It translates to CASSRTLPGVQETQYF.

This clonotype was detected ten times or more. This sequence joins TRBV12-3 or TRBV12-4 and TRBJ2-2; tentatively, D is TRBD1 (5 bases). The CDR3 extends over 16 amino acids. V lost 6 bases, J lost 3 bases, and 17 bases lay in between. The CDR3 reads CASRITWARDTGELFF. CDR3 nucleotides: TGTGCCAGCAGAATAACCTGGGCCAGGGACACCGGGGAGCTGTTTTTT.

This clonotype was picked up many times. The chain carries TRBV7-9 and TRBJ1-4; tentatively, D is TRBD1 (6 bases). V was pared by 0 bases and J by 12 bases, with 14 bases between. The CDR3 totals 14 residues. CDR1 is SEHNR, CDR2 FQNEAQ, per germline (reference sequence). The CDR3 nucleotides are TGTGCCAGCAGCTTAGCAGGGGGAGTTTTCGAACTGTTTTTT. Its protein product is CASSLAGGVFELFF.

This clonotype was detected ten times or more. The rearrangement links TRBV7-2 to TRBJ2-7, with D unclear. Germline V gene sequence: CDR1 SGHTA, CDR2 FQGNSA. This CDR3 is built from 13 residues. V was clipped by 4 bases and J by 2 bases, with 9 bases between them. CDR3 region: CASSYRWAYEQYF. The DNA of the CDR3 is TGTGCCAGCAGCTATAGATGGGCCTACGAGCAGTACTTC.

This chain uses TRBV30 with TRBJ2-5; a weak D match, TRBD1 (5 bases). Trimming took off 2 bases at V and 0 bases at J, with 7 bases between the two ends. This CDR3 has 13 amino acids. Per the germline V gene, CDR1 is GTSNPN and CDR2 is SVGIG (reference sequence). The CDR3 sequence: CAWSWGYQETQYF. The DNA for the CDR3 is TGTGCCTGGAGTTGGGGCTACCAAGAGACCCAGTACTTC.

This clonotype was counted at least ten times. The CDR3 sequence is CASRGDTSYEQYF. CDR3 nucleotides: TGCGCCAGCAGGGGGGACACTTCCTACGAGCAGTACTTC. The chain links TRBV5-1 to TRBJ2-7; D might be TRBD1 (6 bases). Trimming removed 5 bases at V and 1 base at J, with 10 bases between. The germline V gene has CDR1 SGHRS and CDR2 YFSETQ. The CDR3 is 13 amino acids. The variable domain in full, with the rest retrieved from reference TRBV5-1 and TRBJ2-7, is KAGVTQTPRYLIKTRGQQVTLSCSPISGHRSVSWYQQTPGQGLQFLFEYFSETQRNKGNFPGRFSGRQFSNSRSEMNVSTLELGDSALYLCASRGDTSYEQYFGPGTRLTVT.

This clonotype was picked up a small number of times. Here the CDR3 DNA reads TGTGCCAGCAGTTTGGGGGATAACACTGAAGCTTTCTTT. Protein product: CASSLGDNTEAFF. The V and J genes are TRBV12-3 or TRBV12-4 and TRBJ1-1, with D possibly TRBD1 on 5 matching bases. Trimming removed 3 bases at V and 2 bases at J, with 7 bases between. The CDR3 length is 13 residues.

This clonotype was recorded many times. Written as DNA, the CDR3 is TGCAGCGTTGTATTCCAGAGTCCCGGGGAGCTGTTTTTT. The encoded protein is CSVVFQSPGELFF. The chain is built from TRBV29-1 and TRBJ2-2; D gene unclear. The germline V and J ends were trimmed by 4 bases and 6 bases, with 12 bases remaining between them. Germline CDR1 is SQVTM and CDR2 is ANQGSEA. This CDR3 is built from 13 residues.

The V gene is TRBV4-1, the J gene TRBJ2-3, with 8 bases identical to TRBD2. From germline, CDR1 is MGHRA and CDR2 YSYEKL. The CDR3 is made up of 15 amino acids. V was clipped by 0 bases and J by 2 bases; unmatched bases: 1. The CDR3 coding sequence is TGCGCCAGCAGCCAAGAGCGGGAGGTCACAGATACGCAGTATTTT. Translating gives CASSQEREVTDTQYF.

This CDR3 reads CATPSGTGGDEQYF. In DNA form, the CDR3 reads TGTGCCACCCCCAGCGGGACAGGGGGAGACGAGCAGTACTTC. V and J are TRBV9 and TRBJ2-7; 11 nucleotides match TRBD1. CDR1 is SGDLS and CDR2 is YYNGEE in the germline V gene. With 9 bases clipped from V and 5 bases from J, the junction kept 10 bases outside the gene matches. This CDR3 spans 14 amino acids. Full variable domain (outside the CDR3, taken from reference TRBV9 and TRBJ2-7): DSGVTQTPKHLITATGQRVTLRCSPRSGDLSVYWYQQSLDQGLQFLIQYYNGEERAKGNILERFSAQQFPDLHSELNLSSLELGDSALYFCATPSGTGGDEQYFGPGTRLTVT.

The table lists this clonotype with many counts. V gene TRBV7-8 combines with J gene TRBJ2-2, with a tentative D call TRBD1 (5 bases). There are 14 residues in the CDR3. V was cut by 3 bases and J by 2 bases, with 7 bases left in between. The V gene's germline CDR1 is SGHVS and CDR2 FQNEAQ. The CDR3 DNA reads TGTGCCAGCAGCTTTGGACATAACACCGGGGAGCTGTTTTTT. It codes for CASSFGHNTGELFF.

This clonotype was picked up many times. The chain couples TRBV28 to TRBJ2-2; 7 nucleotides align to TRBD2. V trimming: 8 bases; J trimming: 6 bases; junction bases outside the gene matches: 9. The CDR3 runs 14 residues. CDR1 is MDHEN and CDR2 is SYDVKM in the germline V gene. For the CDR3, the DNA is TGTGCCAGCCGGTTGACGGGAGGAGCCGGGGAGCTGTTTTTT. It codes for CASRLTGGAGELFF.

The sample holds many counts of this clonotype. The rearrangement links TRBV29-1 to TRBJ1-1, with a weak D call TRBD1 (5 bases). CDR3 size: 15 residues. Germline CDR1 and CDR2: SQVTM and ANQGSEA. The ends were cut back, 6 bases at V and 0 bases at J, with 17 bases in the middle. The CDR3 spells CSVQSAGTLNTEAFF. The CDR3 DNA is TGCAGCGTCCAAAGCGCCGGGACCCTGAACACTGAAGCTTTCTTT.

The V and J genes are TRBV10-3 and TRBJ2-1; TRBD2 matches at 12 bases. The germline gives CDR1 ENHRY, CDR2 SYGVKD. With V trimmed by 4 bases and J by 8 bases, 3 bases remained unmatched. CDR3 length: 14 residues. As DNA, the CDR3 is TGTGCCATCAGTGCACTAGCGGGAGGCTATGAGCAGTTCTTC. This sequence encodes CAISALAGGYEQFF.

This clonotype has just one count. Possible read error: a much larger clone is one base away. The V call is TRBV28, the J call TRBJ2-1; possibly TRBD2 for D (6 bases). Germline V lookup: CDR1 MDHEN, CDR2 SYDVKM. The length of the CDR3 is 17 residues. Trimming cost V 2 bases and J 3 bases, with 17 bases left between them. CDR3 in DNA: TGTGCCAGCAGTTTAGATAGGCGGGGACTTATCTACAATGAGCAGTTCTTC. It translates to CASSLDRRGLIYNEQFF.

This chain uses TRBV20-1 with TRBJ2-7; no clear D. The ends were cut back, 6 bases at V and 0 bases at J, with 12 bases in the middle. The germline V gene encodes CDR1 DFQATT and CDR2 SNEGSKA (reference sequence). The CDR3 totals 13 residues. The CDR3 loop reads CSAYAGYSYEQYF. Here the CDR3 DNA reads TGCAGTGCATATGCTGGCTACTCCTACGAGCAGTACTTC.

This clonotype came up many times. The chain has TRBV6-2 or TRBV6-3 and TRBJ1-1, with D perhaps matching TRBD1 (5 bases). This CDR3 is built from 14 residues. With 2 bases removed from V and 2 bases from J, the gap between germline ends came to 9 bases. CDR1 and CDR2 (germline): MNHEY, SVGEGT. CDR3 DNA sequence: TGTGCCAGCAGTTACGGCAGGGAAAACACTGAAGCTTTCTTT. Amino acid sequence: CASSYGRENTEAFF.

This clonotype was counted at least ten times. V is TRBV4-3 and J is TRBJ1-1; D is uncertain. Trimming shortened V by 2 bases and J by 4 bases, and 8 bases separated the two germline ends. Per the germline V gene, CDR1 is LGHNA and CDR2 is YSLEER. This CDR3 region has 13 residues. For the CDR3, the DNA is TGCGCCAGCAGCCAAACACGGGTCACTGAAGCTTTCTTT. Protein: CASSQTRVTEAFF.

This clonotype came up a few times. This sequence joins TRBV5-5 and TRBJ2-5; the D gene is possibly TRBD1 (6 bases). V was cut by 4 bases and J by 7 bases, with 14 bases left in between. In germline, CDR1 is SGHKS, CDR2 YYEKEE (reference sequence). The CDR3 has 13 residues. The CDR3 loop is CASSDRSTRTQYF. The CDR3 DNA sequence: TGTGCCAGCAGCGACAGGAGTACGAGGACCCAGTACTTC.

This clonotype was found many times. V gene TRBV19 combines with J gene TRBJ1-5, with D perhaps TRBD1 (6 bases). The V gene lost 5 bases and the J gene lost 4 bases, with 12 bases spanning the gap. Germline V CDR1 and CDR2: LNHDA, SQIVND (reference sequence). The CDR3 loop spans 14 amino acids. Written as DNA, the CDR3 is TGTGCCAGTAGTGCTTGGACAGCTAATCAGCCCCAGCATTTT. This translates into CASSAWTANQPQHF. The variable domain in full, with the rest retrieved from reference TRBV19 and TRBJ1-5, is DGGITQSPKYLFRKEGQNVTLSCEQNLNHDAMYWYRQDPGQGLRLIYYSQIVNDFQKGDIAEGYSVSREKKESFPLTVTSAQKNPTAFYLCASSAWTANQPQHFGDGTRLSIL.